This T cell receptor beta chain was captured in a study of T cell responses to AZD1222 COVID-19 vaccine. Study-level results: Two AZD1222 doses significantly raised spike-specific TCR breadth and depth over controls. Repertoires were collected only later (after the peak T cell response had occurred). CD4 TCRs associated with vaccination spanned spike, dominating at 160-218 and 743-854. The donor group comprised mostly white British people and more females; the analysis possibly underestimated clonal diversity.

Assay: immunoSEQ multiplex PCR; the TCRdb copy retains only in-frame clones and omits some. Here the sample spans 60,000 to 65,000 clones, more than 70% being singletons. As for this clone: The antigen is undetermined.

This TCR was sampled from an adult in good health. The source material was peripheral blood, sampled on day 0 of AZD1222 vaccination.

The CDR3 region has the DNA TGTGCCAGCAGTTCAAACAGGGGGGTAGGCGATGGCTACACCTTC. It specifies CASSSNRGVGDGYTF. This sequence joins TRBV27 and TRBJ1-2; 8 bases map to TRBD1. Germline V lookup: CDR1 MNHEY, CDR2 SMNVEV (reference sequence). V lost 4 bases to trimming and J lost 6 bases; unmatched junction nucleotides: 10. There are 15 residues in the CDR3.